The clone carrying this T cell receptor (beta chain) has a count of ten or more. The data were obtained in a study of neurological immune-mediated disorders. Germline V CDR1 and CDR2: SGHRS, YFSETQ. The CDR3 is made up of 13 amino acids. V was shortened by 2 bases and J by 6 bases, with 8 bases between the two germline ends. Via MiXCR, TCRdb re-called the 5' RACE reads, giving one row per CDR3 protein. The sample has tens of thousands of distinct CDR3 sequences; roughly 2.5% are singletons. The chain has TRBV5-1 and TRBJ2-2; no clear D. The sample was PBMCs. This TCR was sampled from a man in his fifties or sixties with multiple sclerosis. CDR3 bases: TGCGCCAGCAGCTTCCCGGGCCCCGGGGAGCTGTTTTTT. Its translation is CASSFPGPGELFF.